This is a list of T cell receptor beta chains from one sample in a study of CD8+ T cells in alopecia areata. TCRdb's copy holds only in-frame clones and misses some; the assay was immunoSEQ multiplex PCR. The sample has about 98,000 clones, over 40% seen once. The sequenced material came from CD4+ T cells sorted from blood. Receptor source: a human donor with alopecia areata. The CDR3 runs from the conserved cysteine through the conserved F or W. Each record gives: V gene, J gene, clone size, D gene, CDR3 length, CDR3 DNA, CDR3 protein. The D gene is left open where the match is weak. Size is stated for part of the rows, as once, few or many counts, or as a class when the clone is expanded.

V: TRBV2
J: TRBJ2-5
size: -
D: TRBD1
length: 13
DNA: TGTGCCAGCAGACAGACAGGGGTAAAGACCCAGTACTTC
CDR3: CASRQTGVKTQYF

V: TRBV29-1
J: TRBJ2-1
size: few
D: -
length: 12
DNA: TGCAGCGTTGGGGGATCAGACAATGAGCAGTTCTTC
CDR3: CSVGGSDNEQFF

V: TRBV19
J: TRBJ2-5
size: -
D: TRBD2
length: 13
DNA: TGTGCCAGTACGGCTAGCGGGTTAGAGACCCAGTACTTC
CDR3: CASTASGLETQYF

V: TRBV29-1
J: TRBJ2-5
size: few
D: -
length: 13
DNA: TGCAGCGTGATCCGGGACGTCTGGGAGACCCAGTACTTC
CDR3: CSVIRDVWETQYF

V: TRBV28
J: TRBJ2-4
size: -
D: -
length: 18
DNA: TGTGCCAGCAGTTTTAGGGGGGAGACTTTAGGGGCCAAAAACATTCAGTACTTC
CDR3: CASSFRGETLGAKNIQYF

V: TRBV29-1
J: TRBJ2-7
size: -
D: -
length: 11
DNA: TGCAGCGTTAAAGGGTCCTACGAGCAGTACTTC
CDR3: CSVKGSYEQYF

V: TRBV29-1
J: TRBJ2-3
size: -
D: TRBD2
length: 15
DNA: TGCAGCGTTAAAAGGCTAGCGGGCAACACAGATACGCAGTATTTT
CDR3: CSVKRLAGNTDTQYF

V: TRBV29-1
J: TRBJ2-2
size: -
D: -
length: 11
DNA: TGCAGCGGAGGGGACACCGGGGAGCTGTTTTTT
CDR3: CSGGDTGELFF

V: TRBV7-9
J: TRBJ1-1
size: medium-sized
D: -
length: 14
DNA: TGTGCCAGCAGCTTAGGCGCCGCGGGCACTGAAGCTTTCTTT
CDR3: CASSLGAAGTEAFF

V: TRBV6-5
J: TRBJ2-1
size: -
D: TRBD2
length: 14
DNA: TGTGCCAGCAAACTAGCGATTAACTACAATGAGCAGTTCTTC
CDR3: CASKLAINYNEQFF

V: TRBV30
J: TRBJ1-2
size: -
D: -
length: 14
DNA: TGTGCCTGGAGTGTACGAGGGGCCTTTAGTGGCTACACCTTC
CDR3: CAWSVRGAFSGYTF

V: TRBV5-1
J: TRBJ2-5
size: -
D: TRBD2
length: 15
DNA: TGCGCCAGCAGCTTGGAGGGTAGCGGGCAAGAGACCCAGTACTTC
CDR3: CASSLEGSGQETQYF

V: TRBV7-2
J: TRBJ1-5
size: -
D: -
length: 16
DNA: TGTGCCAGCAGCTTAGCGAGTGGGCCAACGGGTCAGCCCCAGCATTTT
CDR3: CASSLASGPTGQPQHF

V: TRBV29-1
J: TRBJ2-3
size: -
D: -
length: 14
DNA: TGCAGCGTTGAACTAGCCCTACTTACAGATACGCAGTATTTT
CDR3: CSVELALLTDTQYF

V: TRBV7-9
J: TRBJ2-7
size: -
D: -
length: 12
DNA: TGTGCCAGCAGCCCCACAGGCTACGAGCAGTACTTC
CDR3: CASSPTGYEQYF

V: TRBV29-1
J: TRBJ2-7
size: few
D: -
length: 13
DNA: TGCAGCGTCGCTACCGATTTACAGGGCGAGCAGTACTTC
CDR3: CSVATDLQGEQYF

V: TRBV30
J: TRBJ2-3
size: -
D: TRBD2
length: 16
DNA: TGTGCCTGGAGTACACGCCAAGCGGGGAAGAGACATACGCAGTATTTT
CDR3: CAWSTRQAGKRHTQYF

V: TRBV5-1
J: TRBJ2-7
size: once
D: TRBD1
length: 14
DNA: TGCGCCAGCAGCTCTTCGGGACAGGGGAGCGAGCAGTACTTC
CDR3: CASSSSGQGSEQYF

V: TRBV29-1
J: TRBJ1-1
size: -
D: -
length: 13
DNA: TGCAGCGTTGATGGTACAGATAACACTGAAGCTTTCTTT
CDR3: CSVDGTDNTEAFF

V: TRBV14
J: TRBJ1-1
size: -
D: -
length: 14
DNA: TGTGCCAGCAGCCAATGGAGGGGGAACACTGAAGCTTTCTTT
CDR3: CASSQWRGNTEAFF

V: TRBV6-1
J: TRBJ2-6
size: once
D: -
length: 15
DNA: TGTGCCAGCAGCATAGCAGGGAACGGGGCCAACGTCCTGACTTTC
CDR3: CASSIAGNGANVLTF

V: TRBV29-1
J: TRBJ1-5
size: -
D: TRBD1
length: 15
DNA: TGCAGCGTTGCACAGGGGACGGCAAGAAATCAGCCCCAGCATTTT
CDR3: CSVAQGTARNQPQHF

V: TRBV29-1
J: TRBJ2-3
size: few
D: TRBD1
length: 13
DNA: TGCAGCGAGGAGACAGGGGGCACAGATACGCAGTATTTT
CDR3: CSEETGGTDTQYF

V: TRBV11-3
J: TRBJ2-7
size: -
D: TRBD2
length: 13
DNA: TGTGCCAGCAGCGATAGCGGGCTCTACGAGCAGTACTTC
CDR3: CASSDSGLYEQYF

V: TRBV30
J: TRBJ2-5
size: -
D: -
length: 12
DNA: TGTGCCTGGAGTCCAGGCCGGGAGACCCAGTACTTC
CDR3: CAWSPGRETQYF

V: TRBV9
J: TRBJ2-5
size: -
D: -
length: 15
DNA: TGTGCCAGCAGCGTAACCAGCGCCGCCGGGGAGACCCAGTACTTC
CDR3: CASSVTSAAGETQYF

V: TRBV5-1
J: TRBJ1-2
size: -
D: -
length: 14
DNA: TGCGCCAGCAGCTTGGAGCAGGAGAGCTATGGCTACACCTTC
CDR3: CASSLEQESYGYTF

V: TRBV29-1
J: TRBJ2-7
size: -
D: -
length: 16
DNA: TGCAGCGTTGAAGAAGAAGTGGAGGGGGCTGCCTACGAGCAGTACTTC
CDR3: CSVEEEVEGAAYEQYF

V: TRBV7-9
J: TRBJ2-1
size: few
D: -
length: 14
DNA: TGTGCCAGCAGTTCAGGGATTACGGGCGGTGAGCAGTTCTTC
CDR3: CASSSGITGGEQFF

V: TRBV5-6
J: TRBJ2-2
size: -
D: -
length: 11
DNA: TGTGCCAGCAGCTTTTATGAGGAGCTGTTTTTT
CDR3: CASSFYEELFF

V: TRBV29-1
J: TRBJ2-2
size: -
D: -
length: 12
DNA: TGCAGCGGACTGAGGAACACCGGGGAGCTGTTTTTT
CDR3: CSGLRNTGELFF

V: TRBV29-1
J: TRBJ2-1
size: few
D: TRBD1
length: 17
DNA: TGCAGCGTTGAAATCGTCCAACAGGACAGGGGGGCGAATGAGCAGTTCTTC
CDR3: CSVEIVQQDRGANEQFF

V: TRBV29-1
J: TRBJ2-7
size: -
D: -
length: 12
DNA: TGCAGCGTTGGATGCAGATACTACGAGCAGTACTTC
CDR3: CSVGCRYYEQYF

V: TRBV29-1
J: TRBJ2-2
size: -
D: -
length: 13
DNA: TGCAGCGTTGACAGCGCGGCCACCGGGGAGCTGTTTTTT
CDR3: CSVDSAATGELFF

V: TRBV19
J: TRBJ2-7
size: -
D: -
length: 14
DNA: TGTGCCAGTATGGGGAGCTCAGGTCCCTCCGAGCAGTACTTC
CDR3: CASMGSSGPSEQYF

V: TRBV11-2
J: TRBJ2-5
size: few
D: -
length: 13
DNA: TGTGCCAGCAGCTTAGGTGTACTAGAGACCCAGTACTTC
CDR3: CASSLGVLETQYF

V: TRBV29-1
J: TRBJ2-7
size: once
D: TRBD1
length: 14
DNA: TGCAGCGTAGTCCGGGACAGGGAGGTCTACGAGCAGTACTTC
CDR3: CSVVRDREVYEQYF

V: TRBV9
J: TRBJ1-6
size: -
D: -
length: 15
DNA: TGTGCCAGCAGCCCGCAGGCCGAGAATTATTCACCCCTCCACTTT
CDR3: CASSPQAENYSPLHF

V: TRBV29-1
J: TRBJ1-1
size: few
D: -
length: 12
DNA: TGCAGCGTTGAGTGGAGGAGGGGTGAAGCTTTCTTT
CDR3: CSVEWRRGEAFF

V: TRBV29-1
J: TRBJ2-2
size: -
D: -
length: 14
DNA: TGCAGCGTTGAAGGGGTAGAACGGCCCGGGGAGCTGTTTTTT
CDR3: CSVEGVERPGELFF

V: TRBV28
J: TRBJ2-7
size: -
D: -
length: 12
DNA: TGTGCCAGCAGGCTCGCGGTGACCGAGCAGTACTTC
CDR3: CASRLAVTEQYF

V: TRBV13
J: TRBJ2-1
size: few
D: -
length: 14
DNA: TGTGCCAGCAGCCCCCGGGAAGGGGCCGTTGCGGAGTTCTTC
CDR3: CASSPREGAVAEFF

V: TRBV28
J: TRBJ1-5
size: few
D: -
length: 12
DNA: TGTGCCACCGGTGGGACAAATCAGCCCCAGCATTTT
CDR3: CATGGTNQPQHF

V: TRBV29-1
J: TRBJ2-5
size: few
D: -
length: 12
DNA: TGCAGCGTCTCAAATGAGGGGGAGACCCAGTACTTC
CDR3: CSVSNEGETQYF

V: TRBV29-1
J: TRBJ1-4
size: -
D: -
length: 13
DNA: TGCAGCGTTTTCGAACCAACTAATGAAAAACTGTTTTTT
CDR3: CSVFEPTNEKLFF

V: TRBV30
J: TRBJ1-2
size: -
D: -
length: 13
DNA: TGTGCCTGGAGTGTAAACAGCTACTATGGCTACACCTTC
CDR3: CAWSVNSYYGYTF

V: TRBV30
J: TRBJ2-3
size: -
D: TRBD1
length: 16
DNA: TGTGCCTGGAGCGGGGGGACAGGGGGTTGGTCAGATACGCAGTATTTT
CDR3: CAWSGGTGGWSDTQYF

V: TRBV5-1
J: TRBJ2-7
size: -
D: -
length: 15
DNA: TGCGCCAGCTCTTTGGACGGCCAGAATCATTACGAGCAGTACTTC
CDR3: CASSLDGQNHYEQYF

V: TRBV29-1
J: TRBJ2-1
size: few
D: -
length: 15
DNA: TGCAGCGTCGCACACAGGGTTGCGATTTACAATGAGCAGTTCTTC
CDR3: CSVAHRVAIYNEQFF

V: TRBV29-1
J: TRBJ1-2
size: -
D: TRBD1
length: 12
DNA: TGCAGCGTTTCAACAGGGGTCTATGGCTACACCTTC
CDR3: CSVSTGVYGYTF

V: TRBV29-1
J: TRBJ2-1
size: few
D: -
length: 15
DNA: TGCAGCGGGTCGGGCGACTCCTCGCCCTTCGATGAGCAGTTCTTC
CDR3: CSGSGDSSPFDEQFF